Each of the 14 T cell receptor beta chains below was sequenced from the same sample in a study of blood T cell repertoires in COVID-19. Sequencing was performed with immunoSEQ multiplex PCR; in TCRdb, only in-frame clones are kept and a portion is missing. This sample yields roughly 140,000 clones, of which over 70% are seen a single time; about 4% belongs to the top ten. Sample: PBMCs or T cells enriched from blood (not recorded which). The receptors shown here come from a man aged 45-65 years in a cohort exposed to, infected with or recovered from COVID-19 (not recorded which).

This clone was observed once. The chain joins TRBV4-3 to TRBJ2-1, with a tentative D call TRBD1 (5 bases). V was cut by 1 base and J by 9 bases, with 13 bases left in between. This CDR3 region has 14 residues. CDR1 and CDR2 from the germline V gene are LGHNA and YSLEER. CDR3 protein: CASSQGRAGPEQFF. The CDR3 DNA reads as TGCGCCAGCAGCCAAGGGCGTGCAGGGCCTGAGCAGTTCTTC.

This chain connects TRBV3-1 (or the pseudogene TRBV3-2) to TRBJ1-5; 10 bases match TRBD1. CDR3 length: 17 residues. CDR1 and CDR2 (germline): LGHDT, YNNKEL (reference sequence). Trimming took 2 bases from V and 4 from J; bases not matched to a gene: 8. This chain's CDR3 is CASSQRQGAFGNQPQHF. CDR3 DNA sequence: TGTGCCAGCAGCCAAAGACAGGGGGCTTTTGGTAATCAGCCCCAGCATTTT.

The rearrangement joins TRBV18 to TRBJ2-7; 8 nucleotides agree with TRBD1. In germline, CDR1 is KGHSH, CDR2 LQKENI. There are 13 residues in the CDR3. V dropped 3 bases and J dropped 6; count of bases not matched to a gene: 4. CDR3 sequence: CASSPQGAVEQYF. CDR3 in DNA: TGTGCCAGCTCACCGCAGGGGGCCGTCGAGCAGTACTTC. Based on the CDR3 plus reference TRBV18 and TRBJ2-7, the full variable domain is NAGVMQNPRHLVRRRGQEARLRCSPMKGHSHVYWYRQLPEEGLKFMVYLQKENIIDESGMPKERFSAEFPKEGPSILRIQQVVRGDSAAYFCASSPQGAVEQYFGPGTRLTVT.

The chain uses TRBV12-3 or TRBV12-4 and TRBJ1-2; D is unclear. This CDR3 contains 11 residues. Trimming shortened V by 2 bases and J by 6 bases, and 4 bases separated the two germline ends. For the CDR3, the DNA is TGTGCCAGCAGTTTACTACATGGCTACACCTTC. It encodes CASSLLHGYTF.

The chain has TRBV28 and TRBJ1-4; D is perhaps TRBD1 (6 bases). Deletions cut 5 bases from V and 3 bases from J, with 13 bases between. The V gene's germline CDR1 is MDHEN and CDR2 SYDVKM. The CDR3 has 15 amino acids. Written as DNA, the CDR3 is TGTGCCAGCAGTGACTCAGGGGCGGCTAATGAAAAACTGTTTTTT. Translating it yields CASSDSGAANEKLFF.

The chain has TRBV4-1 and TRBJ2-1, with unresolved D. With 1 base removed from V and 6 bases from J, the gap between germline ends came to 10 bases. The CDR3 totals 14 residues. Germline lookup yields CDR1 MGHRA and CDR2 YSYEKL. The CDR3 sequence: CASSQVHYSNEQFF. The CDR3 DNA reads TGCGCCAGCAGCCAAGTTCATTATAGCAATGAGCAGTTCTTC.

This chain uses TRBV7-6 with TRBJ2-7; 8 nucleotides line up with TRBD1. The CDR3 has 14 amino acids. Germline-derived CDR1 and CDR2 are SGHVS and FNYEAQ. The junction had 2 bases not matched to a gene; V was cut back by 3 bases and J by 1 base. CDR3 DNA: TGTGCCAGCAGCTTTGGGGACAGGTCCTACGAGCAGTACTTC. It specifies CASSFGDRSYEQYF.

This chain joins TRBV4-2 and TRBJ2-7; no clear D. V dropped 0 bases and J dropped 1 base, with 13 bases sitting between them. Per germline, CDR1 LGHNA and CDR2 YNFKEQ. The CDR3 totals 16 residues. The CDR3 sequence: CASSQENARFSYEQYF. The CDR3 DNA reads TGTGCCAGCAGCCAAGAAAACGCCAGATTTTCCTACGAGCAGTACTTC.

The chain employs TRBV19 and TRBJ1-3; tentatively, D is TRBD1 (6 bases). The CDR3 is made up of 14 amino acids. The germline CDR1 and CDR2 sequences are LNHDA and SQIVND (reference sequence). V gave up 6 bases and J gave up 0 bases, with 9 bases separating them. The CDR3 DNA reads TGTGCCAGTAGCGACAGGCACTCTGGAAACACCATATATTTT. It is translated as CASSDRHSGNTIYF.

The CDR3 DNA is TGTGCCAGCAGTGAACACCGAGCCGGGGAGCTGTTTTTT. Translated, it gives CASSEHRAGELFF. V and J are TRBV6-1 and TRBJ2-2; D ambiguous. CDR1 and CDR2 (germline): MNHNS, SASEGT. V gave up 2 bases and J gave up 6 bases, with 7 bases separating them. The CDR3 extends over 13 amino acids.

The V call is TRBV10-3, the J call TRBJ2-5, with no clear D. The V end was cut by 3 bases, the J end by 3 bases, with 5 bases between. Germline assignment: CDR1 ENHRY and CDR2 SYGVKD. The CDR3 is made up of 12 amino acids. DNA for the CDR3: TGTGCCATCAGTGACGAGAAAGAGACCCAGTACTTC. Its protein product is CAISDEKETQYF.

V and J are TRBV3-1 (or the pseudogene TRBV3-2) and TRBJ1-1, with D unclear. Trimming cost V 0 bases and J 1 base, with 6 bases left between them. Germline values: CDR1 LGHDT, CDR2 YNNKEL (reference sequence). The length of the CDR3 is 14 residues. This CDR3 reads CASSQDYGNTEAFF. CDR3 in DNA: TGTGCCAGCAGCCAAGACTACGGGAACACTGAAGCTTTCTTT.

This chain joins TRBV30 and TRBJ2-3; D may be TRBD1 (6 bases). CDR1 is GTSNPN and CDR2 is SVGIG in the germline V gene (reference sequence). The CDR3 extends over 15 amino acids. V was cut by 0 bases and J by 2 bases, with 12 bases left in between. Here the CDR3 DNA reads TGTGCCTGGAGTGTCGCCCAGGGACACACAGATACGCAGTATTTT. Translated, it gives CAWSVAQGHTDTQYF. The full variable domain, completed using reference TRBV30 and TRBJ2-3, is SQTIHQWPATLVQPVGSPLSLECTVEGTSNPNLYWYRQAAGRGLQLLFYSVGIGQISSEVPQNLSASRPQDRQFILSSKKLLLSDSGFYLCAWSVAQGHTDTQYFGPGTRLTVL.

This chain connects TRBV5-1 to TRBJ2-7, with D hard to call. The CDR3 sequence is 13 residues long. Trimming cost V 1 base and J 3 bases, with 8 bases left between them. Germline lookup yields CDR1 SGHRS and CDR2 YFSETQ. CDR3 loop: CASSLSPYYEQYF. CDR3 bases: TGCGCCAGCAGCTTGAGTCCCTACTACGAGCAGTACTTC. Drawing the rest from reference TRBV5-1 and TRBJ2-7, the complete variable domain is KAGVTQTPRYLIKTRGQQVTLSCSPISGHRSVSWYQQTPGQGLQFLFEYFSETQRNKGNFPGRFSGRQFSNSRSEMNVSTLELGDSALYLCASSLSPYYEQYFGPGTRLTVT.